This T cell receptor beta chain was recorded in a study of blood T cell repertoires in COVID-19. Background on the study: COVID-19 samples from acute and convalescent phases originated in the United States, Italy and Spain. Sources were T cells, B-cell-depleted T cells, or PBMCs; the material itself was cDNA or gDNA.

The CDR3 consists of 14 residues. Trimming left V 4 bases short and J 9 bases short, with 16 bases between. Germline V gives CDR1 LNHDA, CDR2 SQIVND (reference sequence). Authors' analysis steps: Reference gene primer amplification in the assay estimated nucleated cell counts. This table comes from immunoSEQ multiplex PCR, and its TCRdb copy is limited to in-frame clones, with some not included. The DNA was the basis for D and trimming; V, J and clone size are from that table. The sample contains 130,000 to 150,000 clones, around nine tenths of which appear only once. The sequencing sample was made of peripheral blood. V gene TRBV19 combines with J gene TRBJ1-5; TRBD1 might be the D (6 bases). This clonotype was sampled from a woman between 45 and 65 years old with active or convalescent COVID-19. In nucleotides, the CDR3 is TGTGCCAGTAGTACCCCAGGGGCAAATGGGCCCCAGCATTTT. Its translation: CASSTPGANGPQHF. Based on the CDR3 plus reference TRBV19 and TRBJ1-5, the full variable domain is DGGITQSPKYLFRKEGQNVTLSCEQNLNHDAMYWYRQDPGQGLRLIYYSQIVNDFQKGDIAEGYSVSREKKESFPLTVTSAQKNPTAFYLCASSTPGANGPQHFGDGTRLSIL.